This TCR beta chain was sequenced for a study of shared clonotypes between healthy human individuals. This CDR3 is built from 14 residues. After removal of 5 bases from V and 3 bases from J, the junction contained 5 bases not matched to a gene. Looked up from germline, CDR1 is MNHEY and CDR2 is SMNVEV (reference sequence). Regarding this clone: The same CDR3 arises from other DNA sequences in this sample as well.

Data came from immunoSEQ multiplex PCR; TCRdb stores just in-frame clones and leaves some out. The sample carries hundreds of thousands of clones, around 96% recorded once. CD45RO-negative cells were positively selected for CCR7, leaving out terminally differentiated effector memory CD45RA+ cells. The V gene is TRBV27, the J gene TRBJ2-7; TRBD1 aligns across 9 bases. The sequenced material came from naive CD8+ T cells sorted from blood. The sequence was collected from a woman aged 25 to 39 in good health. The CDR3 loop is CASSLRTGVYEQYF. CDR3 in DNA: TGTGCCAGCAGTCTTCGGACAGGGGTCTACGAGCAGTACTTC.